This entry concerns a single T cell receptor beta chain. This clonotype occurred many times. This clone's antigen is unknown. Nothing much larger sits one base from this clone, and base qualities are not available. This entry belongs to a study of glioma-infiltrating T cells (dated by TCRdb to the mid-2010s). Regarding the complete study: The study sequenced TCR alpha- and beta-chain repertoires from glioma tissue, from non-neoplastic brain tissue and from matched peripheral blood mononuclear cells. The paired cohort comprised three low-grade glioma patients, roughly 8 primary glioblastoma patients and three non-glioma patients contributing non-neoplastic brain tissue. To gauge divergence between tissue and blood T-cell populations, every tissue-infiltrating repertoire was compared against the peripheral blood repertoire from the same patient. General findings and caveats noted by the study authors: VJ-independent divergence between tissue and blood was found to be below expectation in non-neoplastic patients but above expectation in all gliomas, particularly low-grade gliomas. Only a very small number of CDR3 sequences turned up in both tissue and blood, a result put down to high CDR3 diversity combined with limited sampling. Group comparisons rested on small numbers: three non-neoplastic, three low-grade glioma and about 8 glioblastoma patients.

TCR alpha and beta CDR3 regions were amplified with the iRepertoire nested amplicon-rescue multiplex PCR (arm-PCR) platform from RNA. For one-step reverse transcription and amplification, about 95-450 ng of tissue mRNA or PBMC total RNA was used as input. Following bead purification, Illumina adapters were added by a secondary multiplex PCR, and the libraries were gel-purified between 200 and 400 bp. Libraries carried internal 6-nucleotide barcodes used for demultiplexing. Sequencing of the libraries was done on an Illumina MiSeq using 2x220 or 2x250 nucleotide paired-end reads. For the original study's pipeline: FLASH 1.2.11 was used to merge paired reads, and BWA-MEM then aligned the reads to the GRCh37 human genome before TRA and TRB reads were extracted. For V and J assignment, an IMGT-derived reference of cassette sequences and CDR3 motifs that included pseudogenes was used. Reads were translated in three frames, and productive CDR3s were defined by a C…FGXG motif without stop codons. Clonotypes were defined as unique combinations of V-J cassette pair and CDR3 amino acid sequence. Filtering of reads was based on Hamming distance, with the threshold set by the sequence error rate of each sample in mapped regions. The public reads were quality trimmed at Q25 with fastp and then assembled into clones with MiXCR by TCRdb, keeping productive beta chains. When rows share a CDR3 protein, they turn into one entry using the most common DNA and genes. The V and J calls and clone size come from TCRdb's table, not from the authors' own analysis. The table for this sample lists fewer than 110,000 distinct CDR3 sequences; under 30% of them were counted only once. Clones ranked in the top ten supply roughly 45% of the sample.

As encoded in the germline V gene, CDR1 is MDHEN while CDR2 is SYDVKM. Its CDR3 holds 15 amino acids, cysteine through phenylalanine. The DNA shown is the 45-base CDR3, in frame from base 1. Germline trimming amounts to 9 bases on V and 5 bases on J, with 13 as the count of junction bases outside the gene matches. The chain is assembled from TRBV28 and TRBJ1-5, and 7 junction bases match TRBD1. The source of this sequence is a human donor with low-grade glioma or glioblastoma, undergoing nonglioma brain surgery, or in good health (not recorded which). The sequenced sample was glioma tissue, nonneoplastic brain tissue, or PBMCs (not recorded which). The CDR3 in this case is CASSGYRDSYQPQHF. The nucleotide sequence reads as follows: TGTGCCAGTTCCGGTTACCGGGACAGTTATCAGCCCCAGCATTTT. Joined to the reference TRBV28 and TRBJ1-5 proteins, this CDR3 gives the full variable domain: DVKVTQSSRYLVKRTGEKVFLECVQDMDHENMFWYRQDPGLGLRLIYFSYDVKMKEKGDIPEGYSVSREKKERFSLILESASTNQTSMYLCASSGYRDSYQPQHFGDGTRLSIL.